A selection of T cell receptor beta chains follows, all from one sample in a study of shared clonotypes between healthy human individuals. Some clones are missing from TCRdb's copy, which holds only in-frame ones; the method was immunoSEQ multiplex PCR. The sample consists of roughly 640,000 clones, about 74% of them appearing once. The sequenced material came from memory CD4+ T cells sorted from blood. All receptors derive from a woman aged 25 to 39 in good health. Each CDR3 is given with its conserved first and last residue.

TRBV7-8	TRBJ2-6	CASSLGLLSGANVLTF
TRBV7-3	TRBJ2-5	CASSLSGQGVETQYF
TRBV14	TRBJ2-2	CASSPLTSGTNTGELFF
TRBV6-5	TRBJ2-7	CASSYAGAGREQYF
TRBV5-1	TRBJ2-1	CASSLSSGAYNEQFF
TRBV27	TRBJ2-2	CASSPWTGGAGELFF
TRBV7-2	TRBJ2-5	CASSFQTWETQYF
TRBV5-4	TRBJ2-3	CASSTTKSGSSQYF
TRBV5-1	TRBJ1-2	CASSGGWNYGYTF
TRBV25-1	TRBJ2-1	CASSGRGKGENEQFF
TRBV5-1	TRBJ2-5	CASSLLTAGGEETQYF
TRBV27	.	CASSSPGQGYEQYF
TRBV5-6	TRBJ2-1	CASSLVAGGPGEQFF
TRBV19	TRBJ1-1	CASSIGRGTAKDTEAFF
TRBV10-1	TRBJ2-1	CASSDTVYNEQFF
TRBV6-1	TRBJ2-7	CASSVSSGSSYEQYF
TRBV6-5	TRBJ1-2	CASSYSRSLGYGYTF
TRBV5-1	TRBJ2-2	CASTKTVGTGELFF
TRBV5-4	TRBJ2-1	CASSRKIGTSGRASRNEQFF
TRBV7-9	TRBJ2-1	CASSLTHRVSDNEQFF
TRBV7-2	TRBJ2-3	CASSRRTAEVTDTQYF
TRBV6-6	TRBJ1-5	CASSPRDRDQPQHF
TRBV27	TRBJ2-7	CASSFRSRRYEQYF
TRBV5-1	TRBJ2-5	CASSDVSGRRTETQYF
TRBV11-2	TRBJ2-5	CASSGPGEETQYF
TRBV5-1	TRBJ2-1	CASSTDRGAYNEQFF
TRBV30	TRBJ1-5	CAWSGSTPKAPQHF